One and the same sample provided the 20 T cell receptor beta chains below, sequenced in a study of low-dose radiotherapy and immunotherapy resistance in tumors. cDNA synthesis used a TRAV/TRBV-specific primer set for both chains. Over around 19 PCR cycles, TCRs were amplified from a constant-region primer and V-primer adapter. Using its own MiXCR run on the reads, TCRdb lists one record per CDR3 protein. The sample has tens of thousands of distinct CDR3 sequences, roughly a sixth seen once. Time point given: before trial treatment. The sample here was PBMCs, taken before treatment. Receptors were obtained from a male donor with prostate cancer.

This clonotype was counted many times. The gene calls are TRBV4-2 and TRBJ2-7; D gene unclear. CDR1 and CDR2 from the germline V gene are LGHNA and YNFKEQ. V gave up 4 bases and J gave up 5 bases, with 9 bases separating them. The CDR3 totals 12 residues. The CDR3 loop is CASSLGLDEQYF. For the CDR3, the DNA is TGTGCCAGCAGCCTAGGGCTCGACGAGCAGTACTTC.

This clonotype was observed many times. V is TRBV5-6 and J is TRBJ2-1; D is ambiguous. The V end lost 0 bases, the J end lost 11 bases, and 9 bases lay between the germline ends. The germline gives CDR1 SGHDT, CDR2 YYEEEE. CDR3 length equals 12 residues. DNA of the CDR3: TGTGCCAGCAGCTTGGAGACGGGCCAGCAGTTCTTC. This encodes CASSLETGQQFF. Using reference TRBV5-6 and TRBJ2-1 for the parts outside the CDR3, the full variable domain is DAGVTQSPTHLIKTRGQQVTLRCSPKSGHDTVSWYQQALGQGPQFIFQYYEEEERQRGNFPDRFSGHQFPNYSSELNVNALLLGDSALYLCASSLETGQQFFGPGTRLTVL.

There are many counts of this clonotype. V usage is TRBV7-9 and J usage is TRBJ1-1, with D maybe TRBD1 (6 bases). Germline V CDR1 and CDR2: SEHNR, FQNEAQ (reference sequence). The CDR3 is made up of 15 amino acids. V gave up 4 bases and J gave up 6 bases, with 18 bases separating them. The CDR3 loop is CASSSSGAFIAEAFF. The CDR3 DNA reads TGTGCCAGCAGCTCTTCGGGGGCCTTCATAGCTGAAGCTTTCTTT.

This clonotype occurred many times. The chain employs TRBV14 and TRBJ1-2; perhaps TRBD1 as D (5 bases). V was trimmed by 4 bases and J by 3 bases, leaving 12 bases between them. Germline V gives CDR1 SGHDN, CDR2 FVKESK. The CDR3 is made up of 14 amino acids. CDR3 protein: CASSLPGTYYGYTF. CDR3 bases: TGTGCCAGCAGCCTACCGGGGACTTACTATGGCTACACCTTC. Looking up the rest from reference TRBV14 and TRBJ1-2 gives the full variable domain: EAGVTQFPSHSVIEKGQTVTLRCDPISGHDNLYWYRRVMGKEIKFLLHFVKESKQDESGMPNNRFLAERTGGTYSTLKVQPAELEDSGVYFCASSLPGTYYGYTFGSGTRLTVV.

As to this clonotype: It differs at one base from a far larger clone, so likely a read error. This sequence joins TRBV6-5 and TRBJ1-5, with a weak D call TRBD1 (5 bases). Germline CDR1 is MNHEY and CDR2 is SVGAGI. Trimming took 5 bases from V and 4 from J, leaving 15 bases between them. The CDR3 runs to 15 residues. The CDR3: CASSGQGTENQPQHF. The CDR3 DNA follows: TGTGCCAGCAGTGGGCAGGGTACAGAGAATCAGCCCCAGCATTTT.

This clonotype has a count of ten or more. The chain couples TRBV4-2 to TRBJ1-5; 10 bases line up with TRBD1. Germline trimming cut 0 bases from V and 7 bases from J; bases unmatched to any gene: 6. Germline-derived CDR1 and CDR2 are LGHNA and YNFKEQ. This CDR3 comprises 16 residues. The CDR3 sequence is CASSQDGTGAGQPQHF. The CDR3 coding sequence is TGTGCCAGCAGCCAAGATGGGACAGGGGCCGGCCAGCCCCAGCATTTT.

This clonotype was found many times. The CDR3 protein is CSARDVRGGYNEQFF. The CDR3 DNA reads TGCAGTGCTAGAGATGTCCGGGGGGGTTACAATGAGCAGTTCTTC. This chain connects TRBV20-1 to TRBJ2-1; 8 bases match TRBD2. V shed 0 bases, J shed 4 bases, and the junction held 5 bases outside the gene matches. From germline, CDR1 is DFQATT and CDR2 SNEGSKA (reference sequence). This CDR3 contains 15 residues.

This clonotype was seen ten or more times. The chain recombines TRBV20-1 with TRBJ2-3; 9 bases map to TRBD1. V lost 1 base, J lost 2 bases, and 10 bases stayed unmatched. Looked up from germline, CDR1 is DFQATT and CDR2 is SNEGSKA (reference sequence). There are 17 residues in the CDR3. DNA of the CDR3: TGCAGTGCTAGAGTATTGAGAACAGGGGGCCTCACAGATACGCAGTATTTT. Its protein product is CSARVLRTGGLTDTQYF.

Ten or more counts support this clonotype. The J gene is TRBJ2-5, the V gene TRBV9; D unresolved. CDR3 length: 11 amino acids. Trimming removed 3 bases at V and 4 bases at J, with 4 bases between. The V gene's germline CDR1 is SGDLS and CDR2 YYNGEE. CDR3 protein: CASSGGETQYF. The CDR3 region has the DNA TGTGCCAGCAGCGGCGGAGAGACCCAGTACTTC.

Many counts were recorded for this clonotype. The J gene is TRBJ2-7, the V gene TRBV20-1, with TRBD1 matching 9 bases. Germline V gene lookup returns CDR1 DFQATT and CDR2 SNEGSKA (reference sequence). The length of the CDR3 is 14 residues. The ends lost 7 bases at V and 1 base at J; junction bases unmatched: 8. This chain's CDR3 is CSGVRGTGSYEQYF. CDR3 sequence (DNA): TGCAGTGGGGTTCGGGGGACAGGGTCCTACGAGCAGTACTTC.

For this clonotype: Since a far larger clone is one base different, this is likely a read error. This sequence joins TRBV12-3 or TRBV12-4 and TRBJ2-7; either TRBD1 or TRBD2 may fit D (5 bases each). Trimming removed 5 bases from V and 7 bases from J, with 18 bases in between. The CDR3 length is 14 residues. The CDR3, as DNA: TGTGCCAGCAGTGGGACGGATGCCTACAATGAGCAGTACTTC. Amino acid sequence: CASSGTDAYNEQYF.

This clonotype was recorded many times. The rearrangement uses TRBV30 and TRBJ2-7; TRBD1 aligns across 9 bases. V gave up 6 bases and J gave up 4 bases; unmatched junction bases: 10. Per the germline V gene, CDR1 is GTSNPN and CDR2 is SVGIG (reference sequence). CDR3 size: 14 residues. CDR3 amino acids: CACARDRVLYEQYF. Here the CDR3 DNA reads TGTGCCTGCGCTCGGGACAGGGTTTTATACGAGCAGTACTTC. The full variable domain, completed using reference TRBV30 and TRBJ2-7, is SQTIHQWPATLVQPVGSPLSLECTVEGTSNPNLYWYRQAAGRGLQLLFYSVGIGQISSEVPQNLSASRPQDRQFILSSKKLLLSDSGFYLCACARDRVLYEQYFGPGTRLTVT.

This sequence joins TRBV18 and TRBJ2-3; the D is unclear. Deletions cut 0 bases from V and 2 bases from J, with 9 bases between. Germline lookup yields CDR1 KGHSH and CDR2 LQKENI. This CDR3 spans 15 amino acids. CDR3 region: CASSPPGADTDTQYF. The CDR3 DNA follows: TGTGCCAGCTCACCACCTGGTGCGGACACAGATACGCAGTATTTT.

The sample holds many counts of this clonotype. The rearrangement links TRBV7-2 to TRBJ2-3, with 8 bases identical to TRBD2. Germline CDR1 and CDR2: SGHTA and FQGNSA. The CDR3 extends over 15 amino acids. V was pared by 2 bases and J by 5 bases, with 6 bases of the junction left unmatched. This CDR3 reads CASSLHGGAGDTQYF. In DNA form, the CDR3 reads TGTGCCAGCAGCTTACACGGGGGGGCTGGAGATACGCAGTATTTT.

This clonotype has only a few counts. V usage is TRBV6-1 and J usage is TRBJ2-5, with TRBD1 identical over 8 bases. From germline, CDR1 is MNHNS and CDR2 SASEGT. Trimming removed 4 bases from V and 5 bases from J; junction bases left unmatched: 6. The CDR3 runs to 14 residues. CDR3 protein: CASSADRVGETQYF. For the CDR3, the DNA is TGTGCCAGCAGTGCGGACAGGGTCGGCGAGACCCAGTACTTC.

This clonotype was observed at least ten times. This rearrangement joins TRBV5-4 to TRBJ2-7; 13 bases line up with TRBD2. The CDR3 loop spans 16 amino acids. Looked up from germline, CDR1 is SGHNT and CDR2 is YYREEE (reference sequence). With 4 bases clipped from V and 4 bases from J, the junction kept 8 bases outside the gene matches. Written as DNA, the CDR3 is TGTGCCAGCAGCCTGCGACTAGCGGGGGGCAGGTACGAGCAGTACTTC. It translates to CASSLRLAGGRYEQYF.

This clonotype has a count of ten or more. The chain has TRBV11-2 and TRBJ1-1; TRBD1 agrees at 11 bases. The germline V gene has CDR1 SGHAT and CDR2 FQNNGV. This CDR3 has 14 residues. The V segment lost 5 bases and the J segment 3 bases; nucleotides outside the gene matches: 2. The CDR3 DNA follows: TGTGCCAGCAGCGGACAGGGGGCTGACACTGAAGCTTTCTTT. It encodes CASSGQGADTEAFF.

This clonotype was detected many times. The genes are TRBV6-1 and TRBJ2-5; TRBD2 matches at 7 bases. The CDR3 consists of 13 residues. Per germline, CDR1 MNHNS and CDR2 SASEGT. V was clipped by 11 bases and J by 3 bases; unmatched bases: 9. The CDR3: CACWDYPKETQYF. The CDR3 DNA reads as TGTGCCTGTTGGGACTACCCTAAAGAGACCCAGTACTTC.

This clonotype was counted at least ten times. As DNA, the CDR3 is TGTGCCAGCAGTGGGCAGGGAAGGCATCAGCCCCAGCATTTT. Translation gives CASSGQGRHQPQHF. The chain couples TRBV2 to TRBJ1-5, with D possibly being TRBD1 (5 bases). The V and J ends lost 4 bases and 5 bases respectively, with 12 bases between them. The CDR3 spans 14 residues. From germline, CDR1 is SNHLY and CDR2 FYNNEI.

This clonotype has ten or more counts. The V call is TRBV11-3, the J call TRBJ2-1; TRBD1 aligns across 11 bases. V lost 3 bases to trimming and J lost 7 bases; unmatched junction nucleotides: 11. The CDR3 extends over 17 amino acids. Per germline, CDR1 SGHNT and CDR2 YENEEA. The CDR3 bases are TGTGCCAGCAGCTTTGGCCAAGGGACAGGGGGTTCGAATGAGCAGTTCTTC. This encodes CASSFGQGTGGSNEQFF. The variable domain in full, completed from reference TRBV11-3 and TRBJ2-1, reads EAGVVQSPRYKIIEKKQPVAFWCNPISGHNTLYWYLQNLGQGPELLIRYENEEAVDDSQLPKDRFSAERLKGVDSTLKIQPAELGDSAVYLCASSFGQGTGGSNEQFFGPGTRLTVL.